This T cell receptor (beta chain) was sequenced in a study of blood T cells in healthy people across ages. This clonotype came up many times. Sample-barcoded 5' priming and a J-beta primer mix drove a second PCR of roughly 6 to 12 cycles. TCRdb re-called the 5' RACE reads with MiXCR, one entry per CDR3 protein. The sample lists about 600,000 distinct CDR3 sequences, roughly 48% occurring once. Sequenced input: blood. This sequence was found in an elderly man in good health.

CDR3 residues: CSVGLADRGGYNEQFF. CDR3 DNA: TGCAGCGTTGGACTGGCAGACAGGGGCGGCTACAATGAGCAGTTCTTC. The chain combines TRBV29-1 with TRBJ2-1; 8 nucleotides match TRBD1. V trimming: 4 bases; J trimming: 3 bases; junction bases outside the gene matches: 11. Germline V gene data show CDR1 as SQVTM and CDR2 as ANQGSEA. This CDR3 spans 16 amino acids.